The T cell receptor beta chain under discussion was sequenced for a study of cytomegalovirus exposure and HLA in healthy donors. CDR3 length: 16 amino acids. Between the trimmed V and J ends, which lost 5 bases and 2 bases, there was a span of 19 bases. Per the germline V gene, CDR1 is MNHEY and CDR2 is SMNVEV (reference sequence). PCR used 60 Vbeta primers and 13 Jbeta primers. Libraries were prepared by immunoSEQ multiplex PCR; TCRdb keeps only in-frame clonotypes and omits some of them. The profile shows more than 150,000 clones, roughly 84% of them singletons. The sequenced material came from PBMCs. The chain carries TRBV27 and TRBJ2-7, with a possible D match to TRBD1 (5 bases). The receptor's source is a woman between 18 and 29 years old in good health and CMV-seronegative. CDR3 nucleotide sequence: TGTGCCAGCAGTCTGCTGGGGCAGGCGCTACCCTACGAGCAGTACTTC. Translated, it gives CASSLLGQALPYEQYF.